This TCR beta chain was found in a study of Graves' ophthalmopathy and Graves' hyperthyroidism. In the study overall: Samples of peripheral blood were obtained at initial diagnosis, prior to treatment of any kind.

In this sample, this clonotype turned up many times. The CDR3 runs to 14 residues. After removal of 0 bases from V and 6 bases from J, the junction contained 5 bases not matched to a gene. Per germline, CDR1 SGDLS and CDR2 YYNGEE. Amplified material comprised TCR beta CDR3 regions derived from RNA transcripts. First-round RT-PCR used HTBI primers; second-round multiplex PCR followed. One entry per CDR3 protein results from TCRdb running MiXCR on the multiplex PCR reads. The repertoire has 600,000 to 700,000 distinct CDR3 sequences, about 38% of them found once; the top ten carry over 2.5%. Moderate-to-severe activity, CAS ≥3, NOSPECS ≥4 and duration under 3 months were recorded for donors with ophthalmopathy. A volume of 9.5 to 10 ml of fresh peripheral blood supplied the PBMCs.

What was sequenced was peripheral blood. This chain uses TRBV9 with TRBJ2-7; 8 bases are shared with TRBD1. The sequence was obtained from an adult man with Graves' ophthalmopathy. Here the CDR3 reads CASSVGTGPSEQYF. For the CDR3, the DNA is TGTGCCAGCAGCGTAGGGACAGGGCCTTCCGAGCAGTACTTC.